The 12 T cell receptor beta chains listed next were all sequenced from one sample in a study of blood T cell repertoires in COVID-19. Repertoires were generated with immunoSEQ multiplex PCR, while TCRdb's copy carries only in-frame clones and drops some. The data show some 80,000 clones, with roughly 91% seen just once and 15% to 20% held by the top ten. The specimen sequenced was peripheral blood. The origin of the receptors is a human donor in a cohort sampled during active COVID-19.

This chain joins TRBV4-1 and TRBJ1-1; TRBD1 might be the D (5 bases). CDR3 length: 17 amino acids. V dropped 0 bases and J dropped 5 bases, with 19 bases sitting between them. Germline CDR1 MGHRA, CDR2 YSYEKL. CDR3 nucleotide sequence: TGCGCCAGCAGCCAAGATGGGAAGGGGAGGATTGGAACTGAAGCTTTCTTT. Translated: CASSQDGKGRIGTEAFF.

The gene calls are TRBV28 and TRBJ2-1; 12 bases fit TRBD2. CDR1 and CDR2 from the germline V gene are MDHEN and SYDVKM. This CDR3 has 19 residues. Trimming removed 4 bases from V and 0 bases from J; junction bases left unmatched: 10. CDR3 residues: CASSSLAGGPQSSYNEQFF. The CDR3 DNA sequence: TGTGCCAGCAGTTCGCTAGCGGGAGGGCCCCAAAGCTCCTACAATGAGCAGTTCTTC.

This chain uses TRBV29-1 with TRBJ2-7; 9 bases are a match to TRBD1. V shed 5 bases, J shed 1 base, and the junction held 9 bases outside the gene matches. The CDR3 runs 15 residues. The V gene's germline CDR1 is SQVTM and CDR2 ANQGSEA. CDR3 region: CSVSPPGQGSYEQYF. As DNA, the CDR3 is TGCAGCGTTAGCCCACCGGGACAGGGATCCTACGAGCAGTACTTC.

J is TRBJ1-4 and V is TRBV19; TRBD1 aligns across 8 bases. The CDR3 runs to 16 residues. Looked up from germline, CDR1 is LNHDA and CDR2 is SQIVND (reference sequence). The V segment lost 9 bases and the J segment 7 bases; nucleotides outside the gene matches: 16. The CDR3 nucleotides read TGTGCCAGCAGGACTCTTCTCGACAGGGGCGGTGAAAAACTGTTTTTT. Its protein is CASRTLLDRGGEKLFF. Full variable domain (outside the CDR3, taken from reference TRBV19 and TRBJ1-4): DGGITQSPKYLFRKEGQNVTLSCEQNLNHDAMYWYRQDPGQGLRLIYYSQIVNDFQKGDIAEGYSVSREKKESFPLTVTSAQKNPTAFYLCASRTLLDRGGEKLFFGSGTQLSVL.

The chain has TRBV29-1 and TRBJ1-1; D perhaps matches TRBD1 (6 bases). The CDR3 has 13 residues. CDR1 SQVTM and CDR2 ANQGSEA come from the germline V gene. The V end lost 7 bases, the J end lost 0 bases, and 12 bases lay between the germline ends. For the CDR3, the DNA is TGCAGCGCTGGACAGAGCTTGAACACTGAAGCTTTCTTT. Its translation is CSAGQSLNTEAFF.

The chain uses TRBV10-2 and TRBJ1-2; D is undetermined. Germline V CDR1 and CDR2: WSHSY, SAAADI. The V and J ends lost 2 bases and 6 bases respectively, with 10 bases between them. CDR3 length: 13 amino acids. The CDR3, as DNA: TGCGCCAGCAGTGAGGAATACTTTCATGGCTACACCTTC. Amino acids: CASSEEYFHGYTF.

The genes are TRBV19 and TRBJ2-3, with D possibly TRBD2 on 6 matching bases. The ends were cut back, 7 bases at V and 0 bases at J, with 17 bases in the middle. Germline values: CDR1 LNHDA, CDR2 SQIVND (reference sequence). The CDR3 contains 16 residues. DNA for the CDR3: TGTGCCAGTACCACTGGAGGAGGGGCCAGCACAGATACGCAGTATTTT. Translation gives CASTTGGGASTDTQYF. The full variable domain, in which reference TRBV19 and TRBJ2-3 provide the parts outside the CDR3, is DGGITQSPKYLFRKEGQNVTLSCEQNLNHDAMYWYRQDPGQGLRLIYYSQIVNDFQKGDIAEGYSVSREKKESFPLTVTSAQKNPTAFYLCASTTGGGASTDTQYFGPGTRLTVL.

This clone has a handful of counts. The chain joins TRBV2 to TRBJ1-6, with TRBD1 identical over 9 bases. Trimming took 0 bases from V and 7 from J; bases not matched to a gene: 4. The CDR3 length is 16 residues. Germline assignment: CDR1 SNHLY and CDR2 FYNNEI. The CDR3 protein is CASSEAVGQGNSPLHF. DNA for the CDR3: TGTGCCAGCAGTGAAGCAGTTGGACAGGGGAATTCACCCCTCCACTTT. The variable domain in full, with the rest retrieved from reference TRBV2 and TRBJ1-6, is EPEVTQTPSHQVTQMGQEVILRCVPISNHLYFYWYRQILGQKVEFLVSFYNNEISEKSEIFDDQFSVERPDGSNFTLKIRSTKLEDSAMYFCASSEAVGQGNSPLHFGNGTRLTVT.

V gene TRBV2 combines with J gene TRBJ2-7, with 11 nucleotides matching TRBD2. V lost 6 bases and J lost 2; bases outside the gene matches: 6. CDR1 and CDR2 from the germline V gene are SNHLY and FYNNEI. The CDR3 has 15 residues. The CDR3 nucleotides read TGTGCCAGCAGGTGGACTAGCGGGCCTGCCTACGAGCAGTACTTC. Translation: CASRWTSGPAYEQYF.

Here the CDR3 reads CASSLLTSGGNLLNQPQHF. CDR3 nucleotide sequence: TGTGCCAGCAGCTTATTGACGTCAGGGGGGAACTTGTTGAATCAGCCCCAGCATTTT. The J gene is TRBJ1-5, the V gene TRBV11-2; 7 bases fit TRBD1. V lost 2 bases to trimming and J lost 4 bases; unmatched junction nucleotides: 17. In germline, CDR1 is SGHAT, CDR2 FQNNGV. This CDR3 has 19 residues.

CDR3 in amino acids: CAWRDLAGGRGRPHEQYF. The CDR3 coding sequence is TGTGCCTGGAGGGATCTAGCGGGAGGCCGGGGAAGACCCCACGAGCAGTACTTC. V gene TRBV30 combines with J gene TRBJ2-7, with TRBD2 matching over 11 bases. The CDR3 consists of 18 residues. Trimming at V came to 3 bases and at J to 5 bases, leaving 18 bases not matched to a gene. The germline CDR1 and CDR2 sequences are GTSNPN and SVGIG (reference sequence).

V gene TRBV2 combines with J gene TRBJ2-6; a weak D match, TRBD1 (6 bases). This CDR3 contains 17 residues. Trimming stripped 3 bases from V and 3 bases from J, with 15 bases between. CDR1 is SNHLY, CDR2 FYNNEI, per germline. CDR3 sequence (DNA): TGTGCCAGCAGTGATGGGACACCCGTTAGTGGGGCCAACGTCCTGACTTTC. It encodes CASSDGTPVSGANVLTF.